The clone carrying this T cell receptor (beta chain) was seen only a few times. Sequencing was performed with immunoSEQ multiplex PCR; in TCRdb, only in-frame clones are kept and a portion is missing. The repertoire holds tens of thousands of clones, with roughly four fifths as singletons. The data were taken from a study of early stage breast cancer tumors. Looking at the study overall: Samples were sequenced at about 10-fold average coverage.

The sequence derives from a person in their 40s with breast cancer. The sample comprised blood.

CDR3 bases: TGTGCCAGCAGTGAAACTAGCGGTGCCTACGAGCAGTACTTC. Translating it yields CASSETSGAYEQYF. The chain has TRBV6-1 and TRBJ2-7; 8 bases are a match to TRBD2. The CDR3 covers 14 residues. Germline-derived CDR1 and CDR2 are MNHNS and SASEGT. Trimming removed 2 bases from V and 2 bases from J; junction bases left unmatched: 2.